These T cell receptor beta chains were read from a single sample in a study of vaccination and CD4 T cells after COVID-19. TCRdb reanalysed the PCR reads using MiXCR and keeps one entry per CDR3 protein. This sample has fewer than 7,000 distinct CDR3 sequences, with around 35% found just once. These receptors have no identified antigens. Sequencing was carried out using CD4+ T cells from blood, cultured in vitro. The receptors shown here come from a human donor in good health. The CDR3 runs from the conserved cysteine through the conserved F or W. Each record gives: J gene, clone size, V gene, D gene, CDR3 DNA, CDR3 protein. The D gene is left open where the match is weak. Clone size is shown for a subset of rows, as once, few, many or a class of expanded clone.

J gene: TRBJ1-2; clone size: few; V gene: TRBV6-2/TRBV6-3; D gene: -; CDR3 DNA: TGTGCCAGCAGTCGGGACTTTAACTATGGCTACACCTTC; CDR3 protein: CASSRDFNYGYTF
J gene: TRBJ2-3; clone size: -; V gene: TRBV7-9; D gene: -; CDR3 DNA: TGTGCCCCAGTTCGATGCACAGATACGCAGTATTTT; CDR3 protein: CAPVRCTDTQYF
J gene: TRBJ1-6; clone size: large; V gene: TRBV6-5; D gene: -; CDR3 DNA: TGTGCCAGCAGTTACCCGCGGGGGGGGGAGAATTCACCCCTCCACTTT; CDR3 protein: CASSYPRGGENSPLHF
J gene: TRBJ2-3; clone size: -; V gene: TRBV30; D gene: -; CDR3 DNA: TGTGCCTGGAGTAGCAGCACAGATACGCAGTATTTT; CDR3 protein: CAWSSSTDTQYF
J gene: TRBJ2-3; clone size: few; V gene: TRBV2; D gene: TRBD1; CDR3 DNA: TGTGCCAGCAGTTCGACAGGGGGGTCAGATACGCAGTATTTT; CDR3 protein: CASSSTGGSDTQYF
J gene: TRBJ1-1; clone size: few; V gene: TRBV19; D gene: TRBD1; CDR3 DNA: TGTGCCAGTAGCTCTAGGGGGACAGAGAACACTGAAGCTTTCTTT; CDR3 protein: CASSSRGTENTEAFF
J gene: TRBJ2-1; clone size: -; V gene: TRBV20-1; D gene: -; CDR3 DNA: TGCAGTGCTAGAGCCGCGTTCTCCTACAATGAGCAGTTCTTC; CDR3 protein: CSARAAFSYNEQFF
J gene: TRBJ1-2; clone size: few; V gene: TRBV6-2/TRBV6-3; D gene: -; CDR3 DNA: TGTGCCAGCAGTTACTGGAGGGGCTATGGCTACACCTTC; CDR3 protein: CASSYWRGYGYTF
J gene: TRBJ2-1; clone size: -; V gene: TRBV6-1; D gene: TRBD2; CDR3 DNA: TGTGCCAGCAGTGATGCCCGGACTAGCGGGAATCTGGATGAGCAGTTCTTC; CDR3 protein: CASSDARTSGNLDEQFF
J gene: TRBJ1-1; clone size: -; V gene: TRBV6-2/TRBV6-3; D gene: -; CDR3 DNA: TGTGCCAGCACACTAGGAATAGGGACTGAAGCTTTCTTT; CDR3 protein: CASTLGIGTEAFF
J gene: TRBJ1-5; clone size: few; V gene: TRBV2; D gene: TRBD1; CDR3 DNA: TGTGCCAGCACCGGGTTAGGGGGCTATCAGCCCCAGCATTTT; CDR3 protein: CASTGLGGYQPQHF
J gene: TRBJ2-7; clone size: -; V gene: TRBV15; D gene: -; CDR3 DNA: TGTGCCACAGGGAAGGGGGGCCTCTACGAGCAGTACTTC; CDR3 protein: CATGKGGLYEQYF
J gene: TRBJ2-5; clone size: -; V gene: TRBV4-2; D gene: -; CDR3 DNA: TGTGCCAGCAGCCAAGTGGCAGAGACCCAGTACTTC; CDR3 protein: CASSQVAETQYF
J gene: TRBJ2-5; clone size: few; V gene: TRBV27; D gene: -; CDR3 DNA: TGTGCCAGCAGTTTACTTGGAGCCCAAGAGACCCAGTACTTC; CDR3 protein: CASSLLGAQETQYF
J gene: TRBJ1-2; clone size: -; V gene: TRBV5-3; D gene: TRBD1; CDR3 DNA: TGTGCCAGCAGCTCATTATTCCGGGACAGGGTGGTCCGCTATGGCTACACCTTC; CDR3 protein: CASSSLFRDRVVRYGYTF
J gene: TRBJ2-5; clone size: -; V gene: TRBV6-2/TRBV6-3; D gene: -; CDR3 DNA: TGTGCCAGCAGTCCATCGACTAGAAGGTGGGAGACCCAGTACTTC; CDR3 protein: CASSPSTRRWETQYF
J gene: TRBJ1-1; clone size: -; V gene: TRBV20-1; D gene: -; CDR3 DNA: TGCAGTGCTAGAGATCGGAGTACAGGGAACACTGAAGCTTTCTTT; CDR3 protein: CSARDRSTGNTEAFF
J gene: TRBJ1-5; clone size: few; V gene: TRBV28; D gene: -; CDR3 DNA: TGTGCCAGCAGTCCCTGGGGCAATCAGCCCCAGCATTTT; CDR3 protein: CASSPWGNQPQHF
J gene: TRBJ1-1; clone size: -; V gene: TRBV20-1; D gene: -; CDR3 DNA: TGCAGTGCTAAAGACTCGAACACTGAAGCTTTCTTT; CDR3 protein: CSAKDSNTEAFF
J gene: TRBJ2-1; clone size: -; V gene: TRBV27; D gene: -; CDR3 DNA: TGTGCCAGCAGTTTTGGCGGCGGGCACAACGTGCAGTTCTTC; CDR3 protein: CASSFGGGHNVQFF
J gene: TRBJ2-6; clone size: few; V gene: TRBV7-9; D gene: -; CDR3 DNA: TGTGCCAGCAGCTTACTTGGACAGAGGGCTGGGGCCAACGTCCTGACTTTC; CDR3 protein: CASSLLGQRAGANVLTF
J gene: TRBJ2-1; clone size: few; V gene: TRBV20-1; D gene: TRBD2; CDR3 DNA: TGCAGTGCTCCAGACCTAGCGGGAGGGCCTGGTGAGCAGTTCTTC; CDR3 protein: CSAPDLAGGPGEQFF
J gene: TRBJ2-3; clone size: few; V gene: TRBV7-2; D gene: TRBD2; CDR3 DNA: TGTGCCAGCAGCTTCGGGACTGGGAGGGGCACAGATACGCAGTATTTT; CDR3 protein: CASSFGTGRGTDTQYF
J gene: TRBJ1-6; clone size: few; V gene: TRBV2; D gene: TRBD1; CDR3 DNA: TGTGCCAGCAGTCCGGAACAGGGGGCCCATTCACCCCTCCACTTT; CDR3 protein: CASSPEQGAHSPLHF
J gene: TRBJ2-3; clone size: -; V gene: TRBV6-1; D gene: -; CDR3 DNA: TGTGCCAGCTGGGGGGGGGGCTCAGATACGCAGTATTTT; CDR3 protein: CASWGGGSDTQYF
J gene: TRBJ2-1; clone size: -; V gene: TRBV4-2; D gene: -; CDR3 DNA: TGTGCCAGCAGCCAACTGGTGTCACAGGGTAATGAGCAGTTCTTC; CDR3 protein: CASSQLVSQGNEQFF
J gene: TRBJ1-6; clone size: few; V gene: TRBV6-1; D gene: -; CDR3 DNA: TGTGCCAGCAAAGCTGGACATTATAATTCACCCCTCCACTTT; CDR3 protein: CASKAGHYNSPLHF
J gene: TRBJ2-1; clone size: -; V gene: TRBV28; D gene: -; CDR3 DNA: TGTGCCAGCAGCACCAGACAGGGAGGGGATTTCAATGAGCAGTTCTTC; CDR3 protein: CASSTRQGGDFNEQFF
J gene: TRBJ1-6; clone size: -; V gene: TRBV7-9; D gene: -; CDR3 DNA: TGTGCCAGCAGCTTAGAACAGTATAATTCACCCCTCCACTTT; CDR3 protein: CASSLEQYNSPLHF
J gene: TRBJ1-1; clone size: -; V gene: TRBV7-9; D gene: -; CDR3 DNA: TGTGCCAGCAGCTTTCCGAACACTGAAGCTTTCTTT; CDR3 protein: CASSFPNTEAFF
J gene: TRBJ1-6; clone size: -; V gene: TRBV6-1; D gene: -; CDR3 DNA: TGTGCCAGCACCATGACGCCTGGGGGGAATTCACCCCTCCACTTT; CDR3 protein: CASTMTPGGNSPLHF
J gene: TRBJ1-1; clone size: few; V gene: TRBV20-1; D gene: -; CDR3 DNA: TGCAGTGCTAGAGATTGGGGGGGGGTGAACACTGAAGCTTTCTTT; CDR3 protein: CSARDWGGVNTEAFF
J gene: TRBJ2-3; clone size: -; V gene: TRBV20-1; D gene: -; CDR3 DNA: TGCAGTGCTGACGGTGGGCCGTCCGATACGCAGTATTTT; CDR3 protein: CSADGGPSDTQYF
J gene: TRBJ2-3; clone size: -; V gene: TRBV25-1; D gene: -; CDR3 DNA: TGTGCCAGCAGGGGGCAGGTTTCCACAGATACGCAGTATTTT; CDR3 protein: CASRGQVSTDTQYF
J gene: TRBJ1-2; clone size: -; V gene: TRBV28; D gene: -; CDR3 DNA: TGTGCCAGCAGTCCTAATGAGAGTTTATATGGCTACACCTTC; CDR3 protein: CASSPNESLYGYTF
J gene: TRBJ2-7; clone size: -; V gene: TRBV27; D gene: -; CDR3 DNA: TGTGCCAGCAGCCCTAAAGAGGGAGACTTAAGCTCCTACGAGCAGTACTTC; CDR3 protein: CASSPKEGDLSSYEQYF
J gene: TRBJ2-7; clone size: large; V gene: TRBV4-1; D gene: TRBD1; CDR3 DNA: TGCGCCAGCAGCCCGGGACAGGGGGGGGACTACGAGCAGTACTTC; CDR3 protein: CASSPGQGGDYEQYF